In this sample, the clone carrying this T cell receptor (beta chain) turned up a few times. Generated by immunoSEQ multiplex PCR, the TCRdb table keeps only in-frame clones and is missing some. Here the sample spans about 35,000 clones, around 65% being singletons. This record belongs to a study of monozygotic twins with cystic fibrosis. The TCR sequence derives from a girl between 10 and 17 years old with cystic fibrosis. The sample taken for sequencing was blood.

In nucleotides, the CDR3 is TGTGCCACCAGCAGAGTCCAGGAGTACACTGAAGCTTTCTTT. This gives the protein CATSRVQEYTEAFF. V usage is TRBV15 and J usage is TRBJ1-1; D gene uncertain. The ends were cut back, 1 base at V and 3 bases at J, with 9 bases in the middle. Germline CDR1 reads LNHNV; CDR2 reads YYDKDF (reference sequence). The CDR3 totals 14 residues.